This section outlines one T cell receptor beta chain sequence together with its context. Its antigen is unknown. Base-call qualities are not available, and no considerably larger clone is one nucleotide away. These data come from a study of OX40 agonist ivuxolimab in advanced cancers. General notes on the study: Ivuxolimab, which targeted the costimulatory receptor OX40 (CD134), was an agonistic, fully human IgG2 monoclonal antibody. Intravenous ivuxolimab was administered to patients every 2 weeks at six dose levels: 0.01, 0.1, 0.3, 1.5, 3 and 10 mg/kg. Among the approximately 50 dose-escalation patients, some 20 had hepatocellular carcinoma, roughly 15 melanoma, 9 renal cell carcinoma and 9 head and neck cancer. In the dose-escalation cohort, nearly 85% of patients were male, and the mean age was 60 years with a range of roughly 23 to 79. Patients were allowed to have had prior anti-PD-1, anti-PD-L1 or anti-CTLA-4 therapy, and around 40% of the dose-escalation patients had previously received checkpoint inhibitors. Partial responses occurred in three dose-escalation patients, of whom one had hepatocellular carcinoma and two had cutaneous melanoma. The purpose of peripheral TCRbeta sequencing was to test whether ivuxolimab changed TCR sequence diversity and led to clonal T-cell expansion. The paper covers the monotherapy dose-escalation part of the phase I ivuxolimab trial, which included N of about 50 patients.

Genomic DNA was extracted from sorted cells for sequencing of the TCRbeta CDR3 region. The immunoSEQ Assay was used to sequence the TCRbeta CDR3 regions. TCRdb re-hosts the immuneACCESS table, in-frame sequences only. Its copies lack some clones; in the studies checked, an unresolved V gene accounts for under half of them, and the cause for the rest is not known. The sample contains 55,000 to 80,000 clones, 85% of them found a single time. The biggest ten clones account for over 2% of the sample. Looking up the germline V gene (reference sequence) yields CDR1 DFQATT and CDR2 SNEGSKA. The CDR3, from cysteine to phenylalanine, totals 11 residues. Only the CDR3 DNA is retained, 33 bases long and in frame from the first base. V is reduced by 5 bases and J by 13 bases, leaving a spacing of 15 bases between them. Results the study describes overall, beyond this receptor: Low levels of normalized T-cell clonal expansion were also seen in some patients who did not respond. At doses from 0.1 to 3.0 mg/kg, clonal expansion was seen in both CD4+ and CD8+ blood T cells between baseline and week 6. Antigen specificity was not determined for the clonally expanded peripheral T cells. After ivuxolimab, more expanded clones were found on average in CD8+ T cells than in CD4+ T cells. In the 0.1-3.0 mg/kg groups, partial responders had among the lowest normalized peripheral clonal expansion, particularly in CD8+ T cells.

Patients with autoimmune disease history or receiving systemic immunosuppression were excluded from the trial. Peripheral blood for TCR sequencing was drawn from every dose cohort at baseline, at cycle 4 day 1 and at cycle 7 day 1. Samples came from an open-label, multicenter, first-in-human phase I dose-escalation trial of ivuxolimab. Adults with locally advanced or metastatic head and neck squamous cell, hepatocellular, melanoma or renal cell carcinoma were enrolled in the trial. Before TCR sequencing, CD4+ T cells and CD8+ T cells from peripheral blood were sorted into separate populations. The sample here was CD4+ or CD8+ T cells sorted from blood, taken in a trial of the OX40 agonist ivuxolimab. The rearranged segments are TRBV20-1 and TRBJ1-5, and the D gene may be TRBD1, 5 bases matching. This clonotype was obtained from an adult with an advanced solid tumor such as melanoma, head and neck, liver or kidney cancer. CDR3 sequence: CSARRDALQHF. The DNA is TGCAGTGCTCGCCGGGACGCCCTTCAGCATTTT.